These T cell receptor beta chains were read from a single sample in a study of chemoradiotherapy in HPV16-positive cancers. The protocol was immunoSEQ multiplex PCR, while the TCRdb copy is restricted to in-frame clones and leaves out a portion. Of about 12,000 clones listed, less than 80% are singletons. Sampling was conducted from a patient who underwent chemoradiotherapy. The source of these receptors is a human donor with HPV-associated anogenital cancer. The CDR3 runs from the conserved cysteine through the conserved F or W. The order of the fields is J gene, V gene, clone size, D gene, CDR3 protein, CDR3 DNA. The D gene is left open where the match is weak. Clone size is given for some rows only: seen once, a few or many times, or a class if the clone is expanded.

>TRBJ2-7|TRBV5-1|NA|NA
CASSIMGRGTTYEQYF
TGCGCCAGCAGCATCATGGGGAGGGGGACTACCTACGAGCAGTACTTC
>TRBJ2-2|TRBV7-2|NA|TRBD1
CASSRDRVDTGELFF
TGTGCCAGCAGCCGAGACAGGGTAGACACCGGGGAGCTGTTTTTT
>TRBJ1-4|TRBV5-1|NA|NA
CASSGEGFYNEKLFF
TGCGCCAGCAGCGGGGAGGGGTTTTATAATGAAAAACTGTTTTTT
>TRBJ2-3|TRBV19|NA|TRBD2
CASSTGLAAGKTDTQYF
TGTGCCAGTAGTACCGGACTAGCGGCCGGGAAAACAGATACGCAGTATTTT
>TRBJ2-7|TRBV4-3|NA|NA
CASSLYRGSAYEQYF
TGCGCCAGCAGCCTGTATAGGGGGTCAGCCTACGAGCAGTACTTC
>TRBJ1-5|TRBV6-1|few|NA
CASSEGYSNQPQHF
TGTGCCAGCAGTGAAGGGTATAGCAATCAGCCCCAGCATTTT
>TRBJ1-2|TRBV14|NA|TRBD1
CASSPLPGTDYGYTF
TGTGCCAGCAGCCCCCTCCCAGGGACAGACTATGGCTACACCTTC
>TRBJ1-2|TRBV28|NA|NA
CASSLYQQGGGYTF
TGTGCCAGCAGTCTCTATCAACAGGGAGGCGGCTACACCTTC
>TRBJ1-1|TRBV2|NA|NA
CASSLTVSQEAFF
TGTGCCAGCAGTCTGACAGTTTCGCAAGAAGCTTTCTTT
>TRBJ1-1|TRBV5-1|medium-sized|NA
CASSRQGMNTEAFF
TGCGCCAGCAGCCGTCAGGGCATGAACACTGAAGCTTTCTTT
>TRBJ2-2|TRBV7-3|few|TRBD1
CASSLSINRQGPTSGELFF
TGTGCCAGCAGCTTATCGATCAACCGACAGGGGCCGACCTCCGGGGAGCTGTTTTTT
>TRBJ1-1|TRBV25-1|NA|TRBD1
CASSGTGTGNTEAFF
TGTGCCAGCAGTGGGACCGGGACAGGGAACACTGAAGCTTTCTTT